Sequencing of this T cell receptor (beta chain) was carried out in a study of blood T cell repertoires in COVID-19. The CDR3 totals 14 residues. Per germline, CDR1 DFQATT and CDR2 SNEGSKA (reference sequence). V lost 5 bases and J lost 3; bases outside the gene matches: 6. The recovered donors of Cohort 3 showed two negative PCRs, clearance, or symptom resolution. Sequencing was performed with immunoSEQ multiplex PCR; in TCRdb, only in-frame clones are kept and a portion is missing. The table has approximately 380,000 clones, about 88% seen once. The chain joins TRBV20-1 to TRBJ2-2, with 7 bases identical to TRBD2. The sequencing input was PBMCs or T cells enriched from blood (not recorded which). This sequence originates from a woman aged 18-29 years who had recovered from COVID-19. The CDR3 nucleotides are TGCAGTGCTCGTGGTGGGGGGGACACCGGGGAGCTGTTTTTT. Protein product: CSARGGGDTGELFF.